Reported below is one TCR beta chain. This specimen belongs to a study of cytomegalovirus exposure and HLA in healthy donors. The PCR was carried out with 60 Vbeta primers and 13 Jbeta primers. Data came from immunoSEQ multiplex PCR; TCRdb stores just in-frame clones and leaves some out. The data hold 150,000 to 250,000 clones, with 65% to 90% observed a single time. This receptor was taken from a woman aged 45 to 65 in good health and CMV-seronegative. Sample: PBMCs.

The CDR3 here is CASSGGFTYEQYF. The CDR3 bases are TGTGCCAGCAGTGGGGGGTTTACCTACGAGCAGTACTTC. This chain connects TRBV27 to TRBJ2-7, with a weak D call TRBD2 (6 bases). CDR1 is MNHEY, CDR2 SMNVEV, per germline (reference sequence). The CDR3 contains 13 residues. Deletions cut 5 bases from V and 2 bases from J, with 10 bases between.